Below, 2 T cell receptor beta chains from the same sample are listed, as sequenced in a study of shared clonotypes between healthy human individuals. The method was immunoSEQ multiplex PCR; TCRdb's version includes in-frame clones alone and lacks a portion of them. This table has roughly 2.2 million clones, around 93% appearing once. The source material was naive CD4+ T cells from PBMCs. Subset given: CD45RA+ positively selected. The receptors originated from a young man in good health. Some clones in this sample may be carry-over from other donors' samples.

The chain uses TRBV29-1 and TRBJ2-7; the D is unclear. V was clipped by 4 bases and J by 2 bases, with 12 bases between them. CDR3 length: 13 amino acids. Per the germline V gene, CDR1 is SQVTM and CDR2 is ANQGSEA. Here the CDR3 DNA reads TGCAGCGTTGGAGCCCTTTCACCCTACGAGCAGTACTTC. It codes for CSVGALSPYEQYF.

The rearrangement links TRBV18 to TRBJ2-2; 9 nucleotides align to TRBD1. This CDR3 is built from 15 residues. Trimming cost V 3 bases and J 6 bases; bases outside gene matches: 5. Germline V gives CDR1 KGHSH, CDR2 LQKENI. The CDR3 region is CASSPSDRGAGELFF. As DNA, the CDR3 is TGTGCCAGCTCACCGTCGGACAGGGGAGCCGGGGAGCTGTTTTTT.